The 21 T cell receptor beta chains presented below share a single source sample, sequenced in a study of blood T cell repertoires in COVID-19. Sequenced by immunoSEQ multiplex PCR; TCRdb stores in-frame clones only, minus some. The sample holds about 320,000 clones; about 85% are singletons and the top ten take around 2%. Sequencing input: PBMCs or T cells enriched from blood (not recorded which). Receptors originate from a woman aged 25-40 years who had been exposed to COVID-19.

V is TRBV5-1 and J is TRBJ2-2, with D perhaps matching TRBD1 (6 bases). CDR3 length: 16 residues. Germline CDR1 SGHRS, CDR2 YFSETQ. V was pared by 7 bases and J by 4 bases, with 20 bases between. This CDR3 reads CASQLDSFRTTGELFF. DNA for the CDR3: TGCGCCAGCCAACTGGACAGCTTTAGGACCACCGGGGAGCTGTTTTTT.

The chain employs TRBV9 and TRBJ2-2; the match to TRBD1 covers 8 bases. The CDR3 has 16 residues. Trimming took 2 bases from V and 0 from J; bases not matched to a gene: 3. CDR1 is SGDLS, CDR2 YYNGEE, per germline. The CDR3 is CASSVGGQANTGELFF. In nucleotides, the CDR3 is TGTGCCAGCAGCGTGGGGGGACAGGCGAACACCGGGGAGCTGTTTTTT.

The rearrangement links TRBV5-1 to TRBJ2-1; 8 nucleotides agree with TRBD2. Germline V gene sequence: CDR1 SGHRS, CDR2 YFSETQ. The CDR3 runs 15 residues. J gave up 1 base and V 1 base, and 1 base lay outside the gene matches. This CDR3 is CASSLQRESYNEQFF. The DNA for the CDR3 is TGCGCCAGCAGCTTGCAGCGGGAGTCCTACAATGAGCAGTTCTTC.

The chain employs TRBV28 and TRBJ1-2; 7 positions agree with TRBD1. Germline lookup yields CDR1 MDHEN and CDR2 SYDVKM. The CDR3 runs 14 residues. V trimming: 6 bases; J trimming: 6 bases; junction bases outside the gene matches: 10. Here the CDR3 reads CASRLGGVGNGYTF. CDR3 in DNA: TGTGCCAGCAGGTTAGGGGGCGTTGGCAATGGCTACACCTTC.

The rearrangement uses TRBV5-1 and TRBJ1-2; TRBD1 aligns across 7 bases. The CDR3 extends over 16 amino acids. Per the germline V gene, CDR1 is SGHRS and CDR2 is YFSETQ. With 4 bases clipped from V and 8 bases from J, the junction kept 17 bases outside the gene matches. The DNA for the CDR3 is TGCGCCAGCAGCCGGGGACAGAACCTGGGCGGGGTAGGCTACACCTTC. It codes for CASSRGQNLGGVGYTF.

This chain connects TRBV16 to TRBJ2-3, with D possibly matching TRBD1 (5 bases). Trimming took off 4 bases at V and 2 bases at J, with 13 bases between the two ends. The CDR3 is made up of 15 amino acids. Germline CDR1 reads KGHSY; CDR2 reads FQNENV. In DNA form, the CDR3 reads TGTGCCAGCAGCCCAGGGTGGAAATACACAGATACGCAGTATTTT. As protein: CASSPGWKYTDTQYF.

This clone was seen at least ten times. V and J are TRBV6-4 and TRBJ2-3, with 12 bases that match TRBD2. The ends lost 5 bases at V and 1 base at J; junction bases unmatched: 1. The length of the CDR3 is 15 residues. Germline-derived CDR1 and CDR2 are MRHNA and SNTAGT. The CDR3, as DNA: TGTGCCAGCAGTCGACTAGCGGGGGGCACAGATACGCAGTATTTT. This encodes CASSRLAGGTDTQYF.

The V call is TRBV19, the J call TRBJ1-4; 7 bases are a match to TRBD1. CDR1 LNHDA and CDR2 SQIVND come from the germline V gene (reference sequence). This CDR3 is built from 15 residues. The V segment lost 5 bases and the J segment 4 bases; nucleotides outside the gene matches: 7. The CDR3, as DNA: TGTGCCAGTAGTCGGAGGGGGCAGAGTAATGAAAAACTGTTTTTT. Protein product: CASSRRGQSNEKLFF.

The gene calls are TRBV12-3 or TRBV12-4 and TRBJ2-5, with D maybe TRBD2 (5 bases). This CDR3 region has 13 residues. Trimming took off 3 bases at V and 2 bases at J, with 7 bases between the two ends. CDR3 residues: CASSLDFQETQYF. The CDR3 nucleotides are TGTGCCAGCAGTTTGGACTTTCAAGAGACCCAGTACTTC.

The J gene is TRBJ1-1, the V gene TRBV19; TRBD1 matches at 7 bases. The CDR3 is made up of 11 amino acids. The V segment lost 7 bases and the J segment 8 bases; nucleotides outside the gene matches: 4. Germline CDR1 is LNHDA and CDR2 is SQIVND (reference sequence). The CDR3: CASNTQGEAFF. The CDR3 DNA reads as TGTGCCAGTAATACACAGGGGGAAGCTTTCTTT.

This chain uses TRBV7-8 with TRBJ2-1; the match to TRBD2 covers 10 bases. Germline CDR1 SGHVS, CDR2 FQNEAQ. V shed 6 bases and J 6 bases; nucleotides not matched to a gene: 11. This CDR3 has 16 residues. CDR3 DNA sequence: TGTGCCAGCAGGGAGGACCAGCGGGGGGGCTTCAATGAGCAGTTCTTC. Protein product: CASREDQRGGFNEQFF.

J is TRBJ2-3 and V is TRBV21-1; the table's D call, TRBD1, has no DNA check behind it. TRBV21-1 is given as a pseudogene. The CDR3 has 17 residues. CDR3 sequence: CASSKRGKAWLTDTQYF. In nucleotides, the CDR3 is TGTGCCAGCAGCAAAAGGGGAAAGGCATGGCTCACAGATACGCAGTATTTT.

This chain connects TRBV7-9 to TRBJ2-1, with TRBD2 matching 8 bases. CDR1 and CDR2 (germline): SEHNR, FQNEAQ (reference sequence). The CDR3 spans 16 residues. Trimming took 5 bases from V and 0 from J; bases not matched to a gene: 6. The CDR3 DNA is TGTGCCAGCAGCCACAGCACTAGCGGCTCCTACAATGAGCAGTTCTTC. Protein product: CASSHSTSGSYNEQFF.

The rearrangement joins TRBV2 to TRBJ1-2, with a weak D call TRBD1 (6 bases). V was clipped by 5 bases and J by 4 bases, with 23 bases between them. From germline, CDR1 is SNHLY and CDR2 FYNNEI. The CDR3 loop spans 17 amino acids. CDR3 loop: CASSQDSLPFTPYGYTF. DNA for the CDR3: TGTGCCAGCAGTCAGGACAGCCTACCTTTTACCCCCTATGGCTACACCTTC. The whole variable domain, filled in from reference TRBV2 and TRBJ1-2, reads EPEVTQTPSHQVTQMGQEVILRCVPISNHLYFYWYRQILGQKVEFLVSFYNNEISEKSEIFDDQFSVERPDGSNFTLKIRSTKLEDSAMYFCASSQDSLPFTPYGYTFGSGTRLTVV.

The V call is TRBV28, the J call TRBJ2-3; tentatively, D is TRBD1 (5 bases). There are 17 residues in the CDR3. The ends were cut back, 4 bases at V and 0 bases at J, with 17 bases in the middle. Germline assignment: CDR1 MDHEN and CDR2 SYDVKM. CDR3 in amino acids: CASSSVFDRVSTDTQYF. DNA for the CDR3: TGTGCCAGCAGTTCTGTGTTTGACAGAGTTAGCACAGATACGCAGTATTTT. The full variable domain, completed using reference TRBV28 and TRBJ2-3, is DVKVTQSSRYLVKRTGEKVFLECVQDMDHENMFWYRQDPGLGLRLIYFSYDVKMKEKGDIPEGYSVSREKKERFSLILESASTNQTSMYLCASSSVFDRVSTDTQYFGPGTRLTVL.

This chain joins TRBV4-3 and TRBJ2-3; 11 positions agree with TRBD2. The CDR3 sequence is 18 residues long. The V segment lost 1 base and the J segment 6 bases; nucleotides outside the gene matches: 12. Germline V gene lookup returns CDR1 LGHNA and CDR2 YSLEER. Written as DNA, the CDR3 is TGCGCCAGCAGCCAAGGTTTAGCGGGGGGGATCACGTCGGATACGCAGTATTTT. Translation gives CASSQGLAGGITSDTQYF.

This chain uses TRBV11-2 with TRBJ1-1, with D possibly TRBD1 on 6 matching bases. CDR1 is SGHAT, CDR2 FQNNGV, per germline. CDR3 size: 15 residues. The V gene lost 3 bases and the J gene lost 1 base, with 12 bases spanning the gap. As DNA, the CDR3 is TGTGCCAGCAGCTTGACTATACAGGGGAACACTGAAGCTTTCTTT. Protein product: CASSLTIQGNTEAFF.

The V call is TRBV27, the J call TRBJ2-1; 9 positions agree with TRBD1. Trimming at V came to 4 bases and at J to 6 bases, leaving 16 bases not matched to a gene. The germline V gene has CDR1 MNHEY and CDR2 SMNVEV (reference sequence). The CDR3 is made up of 18 amino acids. The DNA of the CDR3 is TGTGCCAGCAGTTCCTTTAACGTCCGGGACAGGGAAAGCAATGAGCAGTTCTTC. It specifies CASSSFNVRDRESNEQFF.

The chain recombines TRBV7-9 with TRBJ1-1, with D perhaps matching TRBD1 (6 bases). The CDR3 consists of 14 residues. CDR1 is SEHNR, CDR2 FQNEAQ, per germline (reference sequence). Between the trimmed V and J ends, which lost 5 bases and 3 bases, there was a span of 13 bases. CDR3 sequence (DNA): TGTGCCAGCAGCATACAGGGATGGGACACTGAAGCTTTCTTT. Translated, it gives CASSIQGWDTEAFF.

V is TRBV4-1 and J is TRBJ1-6; TRBD1 aligns across 7 bases. Germline CDR1 is MGHRA and CDR2 is YSYEKL. This CDR3 comprises 17 residues. V trimming: 5 bases; J trimming: 0 bases; junction bases outside the gene matches: 7. The CDR3: CASSVRDSSSYNSPLHF. DNA for the CDR3: TGCGCCAGCAGCGTTCGGGACAGTAGCTCCTATAATTCACCCCTCCACTTT.

The chain recombines TRBV6-4 with TRBJ2-1; 9 bases agree with TRBD2. CDR1 MRHNA and CDR2 SNTAGT come from the germline V gene. The trim removed 6 bases at V and 6 bases at J, leaving 3 bases unmatched. The length of the CDR3 is 13 residues. The CDR3 sequence is CASSKLAGNEQFF. The CDR3 coding sequence is TGTGCCAGCAGCAAACTAGCGGGCAATGAGCAGTTCTTC.